A selection of T cell receptor beta chains follows, all from one sample in a study of T cell responses to AZD1222 COVID-19 vaccine. Sequencing was performed with immunoSEQ multiplex PCR; in TCRdb, only in-frame clones are kept and a portion is missing. Among under 40,000 clones listed, about 89% were seen once. The sample here was peripheral blood, taken on day 0 of AZD1222 vaccination. The receptors originated from an adult in good health. Each CDR3 is given with its conserved first and last residue. A D gene is named only where the DNA matches it firmly. Only some rows state a clone size, as once, few, many or a class for expanded clones.

V	D	size	J	length	DNA	CDR3
TRBV5-4	TRBD2	NA	TRBJ2-6	14	TGTGCCTTGCGGGGGGGCGCTGGGGCCAACGTCCTGACTTTC	CALRGGAGANVLTF
TRBV18	NA	NA	TRBJ1-1	13	TGTGCCAGCTCAGTAGAAATGAACACTGAAGCTTTCTTT	CASSVEMNTEAFF
TRBV14	NA	NA	TRBJ1-5	14	TGTGCCAGCAGCGCCGCGGGGGGGAATCAGCCCCAGCATTTT	CASSAAGGNQPQHF
TRBV4-1	NA	NA	TRBJ2-3	15	TGCGCCAGCAGCCAAGCCCTGACTAGCACAGATACGCAGTATTTT	CASSQALTSTDTQYF
TRBV2	NA	once	TRBJ2-5	14	TGTGCCAGCAGTGAATTGGGTTACCAAGAGACCCAGTACTTC	CASSELGYQETQYF
TRBV28	NA	NA	TRBJ2-5	13	TGTGCCAGCAGTACCTCCCCGAATTGGACCCAGTACTTC	CASSTSPNWTQYF
TRBV7-2	TRBD2	NA	TRBJ2-2	16	TGTGCCAGCAGCTCGGGACTAGCGGGAATCACCGGGGAGCTGTTTTTT	CASSSGLAGITGELFF
TRBV25-1	NA	NA	TRBJ1-2	14	TGTGCCAGCAGTGTAAGGACAAATGACTATGGCTACACCTTC	CASSVRTNDYGYTF
TRBV5-8	NA	NA	TRBJ1-1	16	TGTGCCAGCAGAAGAAGGGCCGATTATTTGAACACTGAAGCTTTCTTT	CASRRRADYLNTEAFF
TRBV15	NA	NA	TRBJ1-3	11	TGTGCCACCAGCCGGGGAAACACCATATATTTT	CATSRGNTIYF
TRBV28	NA	NA	TRBJ1-5	14	TGTGCCAGCAGTTTATACCGTAGCAATCAGCCCCAGCATTTT	CASSLYRSNQPQHF